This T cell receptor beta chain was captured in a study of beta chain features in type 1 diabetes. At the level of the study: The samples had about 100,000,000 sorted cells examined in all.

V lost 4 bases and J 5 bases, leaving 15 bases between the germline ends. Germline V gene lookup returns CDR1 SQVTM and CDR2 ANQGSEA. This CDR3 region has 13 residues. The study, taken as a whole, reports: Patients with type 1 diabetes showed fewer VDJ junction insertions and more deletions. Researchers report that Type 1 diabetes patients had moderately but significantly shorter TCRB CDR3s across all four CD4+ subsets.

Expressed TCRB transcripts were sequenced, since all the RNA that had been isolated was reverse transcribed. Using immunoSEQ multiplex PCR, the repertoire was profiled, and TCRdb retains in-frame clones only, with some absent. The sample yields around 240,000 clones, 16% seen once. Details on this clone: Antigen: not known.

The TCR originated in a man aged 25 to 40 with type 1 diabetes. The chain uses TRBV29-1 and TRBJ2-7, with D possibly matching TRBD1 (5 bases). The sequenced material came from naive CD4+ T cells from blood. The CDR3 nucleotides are TGCAGCGTTGCTCGACAGTTCCAGGACGAGCAGTACTTC. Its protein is CSVARQFQDEQYF.